A selection of T cell receptor beta chains follows, all from one sample in a study of T cells after yellow fever vaccination. TCRdb reanalysed the 5' RACE reads using MiXCR and keeps one entry per CDR3 protein. Altogether some 320,000 distinct CDR3 sequences are present, around 9.3% being singletons, with the ten largest covering about 3.7%. The sequenced sample was CD4+ T cells sorted from PBMCs, obtained 5 days after the yellow fever booster vaccination. The receptors originated from a man aged 18 to 35 who received the YFV17D yellow fever vaccine. The CDR3 runs from the conserved cysteine through the conserved F or W. Fields, in order: J gene, V gene, CDR3 protein.

TRBJ2-3,TRBV6-5,CASSLAGEITDTQYF
TRBJ2-3,TRBV19,CASSIFQGEDTQYF
TRBJ2-2,TRBV19,CASFDRGRTGELFF
TRBJ1-2,TRBV6-5,CASSYVNGGYTF
TRBJ2-2,TRBV12-3/TRBV12-4,CASSPGGWAGELFF
TRBJ2-7,TRBV12-3/TRBV12-4,CASNDRGGEQYF
TRBJ1-2,TRBV7-9,CASSFEVTGGRGYTF
TRBJ1-2,TRBV4-1,CASSPGPLPRGVSYGYTF
TRBJ2-6,TRBV4-3,CASSQDQTVLNGANVLTF
TRBJ1-4,TRBV20-1,CSARSGLTNEKLFF
TRBJ2-5,TRBV6-2/TRBV6-3,CASSYDRGGGETQYF
TRBJ2-5,TRBV29-1,CSVGVQETQYF
TRBJ2-6,TRBV9,CASSVAGLWWGSGANVLTF
TRBJ1-1,TRBV6-5,CASSQLGAATLEAFF
TRBJ2-3,TRBV6-1,CASMGLAGPDTQYF
TRBJ1-4,TRBV4-2,CASSQATGNVNEKLFF
TRBJ2-2,TRBV7-2,CASSRDRGNTGELFF
TRBJ2-3,TRBV7-9,CASSRLAGPGDTQYF
TRBJ1-2,TRBV10-3,CAISESGRNYGYTF
TRBJ1-1,TRBV3-1,CASSQKGMSEAFF
TRBJ2-1,TRBV6-5,CASSPVEAPYNEQFF
TRBJ1-2,TRBV12-5,CASGLTQGEGGYTF
TRBJ1-4,TRBV20-1,CSGQINEKLFF
TRBJ2-7,TRBV5-1,CASSYSVLSYEQYF
TRBJ2-1,TRBV7-8,CASSLASGTSGREQFF
TRBJ2-5,TRBV4-1,CASSPVPGQDGTQYF
TRBJ1-4,TRBV4-1,CASSHQREKLFF
TRBJ2-7,TRBV18,CASSPRTTGQGVTYEQYF
TRBJ1-6,TRBV4-1,CASSQRQGNSPLHF
TRBJ2-1,TRBV11-1,CASSPGALADYNEQFF
TRBJ2-3,TRBV20-1,CSASTGRATDTQYF
TRBJ1-3,TRBV4-1,CASSPAGKGSGNTIYF
TRBJ2-3,TRBV24-1,CATSDPLALVGADTQYF
TRBJ2-5,TRBV25-1,CASRRQGFQETQYF
TRBJ1-5,TRBV10-3,CAISGAGNNQPQHF
TRBJ2-4,TRBV4-3,CASSSTGTGGPNIQYF